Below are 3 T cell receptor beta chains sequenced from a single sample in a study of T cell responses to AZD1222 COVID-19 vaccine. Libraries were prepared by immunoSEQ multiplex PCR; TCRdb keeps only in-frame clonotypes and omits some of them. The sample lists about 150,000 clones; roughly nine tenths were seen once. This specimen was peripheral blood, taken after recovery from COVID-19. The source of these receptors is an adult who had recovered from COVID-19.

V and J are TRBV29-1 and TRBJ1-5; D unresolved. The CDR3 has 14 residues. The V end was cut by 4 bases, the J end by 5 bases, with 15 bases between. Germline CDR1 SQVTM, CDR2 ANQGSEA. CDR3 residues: CSVADGAGYQPQHF. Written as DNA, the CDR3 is TGCAGCGTTGCCGACGGAGCCGGATATCAGCCCCAGCATTTT. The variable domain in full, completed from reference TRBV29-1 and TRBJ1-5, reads SAVISQKPSRDICQRGTSLTIQCQVDSQVTMMFWYRQQPGQSLTLIATANQGSEATYESGFVIDKFPISRPNLTFSTLTVSNMSPEDSSIYLCSVADGAGYQPQHFGDGTRLSIL.

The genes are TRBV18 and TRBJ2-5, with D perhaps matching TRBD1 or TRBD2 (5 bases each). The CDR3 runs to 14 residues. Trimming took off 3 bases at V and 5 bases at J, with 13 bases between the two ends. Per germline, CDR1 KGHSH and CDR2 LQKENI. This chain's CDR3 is CASSPLGAGETQYF. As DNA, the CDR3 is TGTGCCAGCTCACCCCTCGGGGCCGGGGAGACCCAGTACTTC.

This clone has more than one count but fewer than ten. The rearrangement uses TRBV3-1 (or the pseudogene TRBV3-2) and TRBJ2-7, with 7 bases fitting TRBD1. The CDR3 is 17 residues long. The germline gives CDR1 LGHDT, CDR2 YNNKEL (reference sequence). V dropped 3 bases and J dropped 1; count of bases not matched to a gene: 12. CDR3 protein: CASSHPGIRGFSYEQYF. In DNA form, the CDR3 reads TGTGCCAGCAGCCACCCTGGGATCAGGGGGTTTTCCTACGAGCAGTACTTC.